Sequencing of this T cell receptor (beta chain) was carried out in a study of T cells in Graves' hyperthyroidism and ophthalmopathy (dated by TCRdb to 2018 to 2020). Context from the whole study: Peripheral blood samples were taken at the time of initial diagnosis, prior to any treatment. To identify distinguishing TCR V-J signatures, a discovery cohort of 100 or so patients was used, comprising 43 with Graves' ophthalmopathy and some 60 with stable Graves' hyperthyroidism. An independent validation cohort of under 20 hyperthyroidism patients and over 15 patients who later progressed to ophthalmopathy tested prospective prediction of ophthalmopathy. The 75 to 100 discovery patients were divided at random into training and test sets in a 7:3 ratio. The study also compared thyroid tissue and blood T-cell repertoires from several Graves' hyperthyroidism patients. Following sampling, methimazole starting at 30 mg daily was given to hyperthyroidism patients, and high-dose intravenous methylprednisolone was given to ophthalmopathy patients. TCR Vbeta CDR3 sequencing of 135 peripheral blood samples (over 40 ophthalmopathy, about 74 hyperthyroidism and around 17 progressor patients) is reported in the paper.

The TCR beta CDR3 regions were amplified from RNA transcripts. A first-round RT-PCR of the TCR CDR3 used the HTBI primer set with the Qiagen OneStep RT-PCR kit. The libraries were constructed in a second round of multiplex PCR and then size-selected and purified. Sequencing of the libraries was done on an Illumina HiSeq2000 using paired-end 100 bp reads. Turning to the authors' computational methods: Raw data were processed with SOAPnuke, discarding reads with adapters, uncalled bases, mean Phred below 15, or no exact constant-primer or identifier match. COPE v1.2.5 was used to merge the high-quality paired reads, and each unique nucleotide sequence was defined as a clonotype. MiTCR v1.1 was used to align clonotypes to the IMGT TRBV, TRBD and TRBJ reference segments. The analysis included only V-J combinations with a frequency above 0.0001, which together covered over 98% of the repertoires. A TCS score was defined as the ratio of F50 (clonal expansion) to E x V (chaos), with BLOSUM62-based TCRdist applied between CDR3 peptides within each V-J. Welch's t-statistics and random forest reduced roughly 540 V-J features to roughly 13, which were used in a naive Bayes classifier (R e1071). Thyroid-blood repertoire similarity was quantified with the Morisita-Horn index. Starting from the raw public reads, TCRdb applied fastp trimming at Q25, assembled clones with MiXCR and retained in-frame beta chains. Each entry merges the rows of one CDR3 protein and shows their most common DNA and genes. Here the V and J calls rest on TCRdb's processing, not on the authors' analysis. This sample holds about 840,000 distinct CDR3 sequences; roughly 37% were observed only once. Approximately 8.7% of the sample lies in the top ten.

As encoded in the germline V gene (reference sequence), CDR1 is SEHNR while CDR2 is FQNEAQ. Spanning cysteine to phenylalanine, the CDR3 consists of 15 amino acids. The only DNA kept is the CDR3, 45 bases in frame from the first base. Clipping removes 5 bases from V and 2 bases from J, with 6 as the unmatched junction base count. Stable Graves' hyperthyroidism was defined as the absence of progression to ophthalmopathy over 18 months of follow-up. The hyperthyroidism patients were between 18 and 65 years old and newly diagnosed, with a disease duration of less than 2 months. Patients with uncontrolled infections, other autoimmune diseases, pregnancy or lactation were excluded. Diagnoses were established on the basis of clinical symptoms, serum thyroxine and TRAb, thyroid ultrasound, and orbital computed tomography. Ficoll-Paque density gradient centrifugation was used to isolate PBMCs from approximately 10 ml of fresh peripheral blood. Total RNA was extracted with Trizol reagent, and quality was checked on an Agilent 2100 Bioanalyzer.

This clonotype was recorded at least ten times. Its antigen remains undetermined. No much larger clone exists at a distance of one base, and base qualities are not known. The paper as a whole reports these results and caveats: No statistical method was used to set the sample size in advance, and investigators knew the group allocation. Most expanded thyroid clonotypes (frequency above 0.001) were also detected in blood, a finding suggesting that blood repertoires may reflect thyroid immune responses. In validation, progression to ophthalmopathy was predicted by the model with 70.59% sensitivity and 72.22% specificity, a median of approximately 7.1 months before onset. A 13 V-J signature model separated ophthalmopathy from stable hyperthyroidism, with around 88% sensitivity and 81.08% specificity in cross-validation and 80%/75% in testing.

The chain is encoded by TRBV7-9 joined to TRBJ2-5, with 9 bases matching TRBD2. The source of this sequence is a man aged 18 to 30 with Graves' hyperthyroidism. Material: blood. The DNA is TGTGCCAGCAGCCAGCGGACTAGCGAGCAAGAGACCCAGTACTTC. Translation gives CASSQRTSEQETQYF.